This T cell receptor (beta chain) was recovered during a study of cytomegalovirus exposure and HLA in healthy donors. Overall study results and limits: Both high specificity and high sensitivity reportedly marked the classifier's diagnosis of cytomegalovirus status.

To note about this clone: Its antigen is unidentified.

A multiplex PCR was run with 60 Vbeta primers and 13 Jbeta primers. Generated by immunoSEQ multiplex PCR, the TCRdb table keeps only in-frame clones and is missing some. Of under 65,000 clones in the sample, 70% to 85% were seen once. The V end was cut by 4 bases, the J end by 2 bases, with 17 bases between. The CDR3 has 16 residues. Germline CDR1 reads MGHRA; CDR2 reads YSYEKL. V usage is TRBV4-1 and J usage is TRBJ1-2; unclear D gene. This TCR was recovered from a man in his forties or fifties in good health and CMV-seronegative. Sequencing was carried out using PBMCs. The CDR3 DNA follows: TGCGCCAGCAGCCCGGGGTCAGTCTTCTTAAACTATGGCTACACCTTC. As protein: CASSPGSVFLNYGYTF.